Sequencing of this T cell receptor (beta chain) was carried out in a study of blood T cell repertoires in COVID-19. Original processing methods: Reference gene primer amplification gave estimated nucleated cell counts. TCRdb keeps only in-frame clones here, not all; method: immunoSEQ multiplex PCR. The DNA was the basis for D and trimming; V, J and clone size are from that table. The sample shows around 150,000 clones, approximately 83% of them seen only once. Germline V gives CDR1 SGHNT, CDR2 YYREEE (reference sequence). The germline V and J ends were trimmed by 3 bases and 6 bases, with 14 bases remaining between them. The CDR3 covers 14 residues.

The genes are TRBV5-4 and TRBJ2-3, with D perhaps matching TRBD1 (6 bases). This TCR was sampled from a man in his 60s with acute or convalescent COVID-19. Material for sequencing was peripheral blood. Here the CDR3 DNA reads TGTGCCAGCAGCTCTTACAGGGATCGGGATACGCAGTATTTT. Translation gives CASSSYRDRDTQYF.